These 14 T cell receptor beta chains were all obtained from the same sample, sequenced in a study of cytomegalovirus exposure and HLA in healthy donors. The study ran its PCR with 60 Vbeta and 13 Jbeta primers. The assay was immunoSEQ multiplex PCR, and TCRdb's table has in-frame clones only and misses some. The sample includes around 120,000 clones, roughly four fifths of them seen just once. The source material was PBMCs. The receptors were sampled from a male donor in good health and CMV-seropositive.

J is TRBJ2-5 and V is TRBV9; possible D gene TRBD2, 6 bases. Germline CDR1 and CDR2: SGDLS and YYNGEE. V was cut by 3 bases and J by 5 bases, with 17 bases left in between. This CDR3 region has 15 residues. For the CDR3, the DNA is TGTGCCAGCAGCGATTCAGGACTACGCTCGGAGACCCAGTACTTC. It specifies CASSDSGLRSETQYF.

Only a few counts were recorded for this clone. The CDR3 DNA follows: TGTGCCAGCAGCCAGTGGGCCGCAACTAATGAAAAACTGTTTTTT. Protein sequence: CASSQWAATNEKLFF. The chain recombines TRBV6-5 with TRBJ1-4; D ambiguous. Germline-derived CDR1 and CDR2 are MNHEY and SVGAGI. V shed 6 bases and J shed 0 bases, with 11 bases lying between them. This CDR3 region has 15 residues.

CDR3 coding DNA: TGTGCCAGCAGTGGACATCCCTACGAGCAGTACTTC. Protein product: CASSGHPYEQYF. The V and J genes are TRBV6-1 and TRBJ2-7, with D unclear. The V gene's germline CDR1 is MNHNS and CDR2 SASEGT. Trimming left V 4 bases short and J 2 bases short, with 6 bases between. This CDR3 is built from 12 residues.

This chain uses TRBV5-1 with TRBJ2-5; 7 positions agree with TRBD2. The V and J ends lost 0 bases and 1 base, in that order; junction bases with no gene match: 6. The CDR3 has 16 residues. Germline V CDR1 and CDR2: SGHRS, YFSETQ. In nucleotides, the CDR3 is TGCGCCAGCAGCTTGGGACTAGCTCCGGCCCAAGAGACCCAGTACTTC. Protein product: CASSLGLAPAQETQYF.

The rearrangement links TRBV7-8 to TRBJ2-2; D possibly corresponds to TRBD2 (6 bases). CDR3 length equals 16 residues. CDR1 and CDR2 from the germline V gene are SGHVS and FQNEAQ. Trimming stripped 1 base from V and 5 bases from J, with 14 bases between. Here the CDR3 reads CASSLELGGGTGELFF. The CDR3 region has the DNA TGTGCCAGCAGCTTAGAGTTGGGCGGAGGGACCGGGGAGCTGTTTTTT.

The chain carries TRBV19 and TRBJ2-2, with D perhaps matching TRBD2 (5 bases). This CDR3 is 14 amino acids long. The V and J ends lost 3 bases and 6 bases respectively, with 11 bases between them. Germline V gene lookup returns CDR1 LNHDA and CDR2 SQIVND (reference sequence). The CDR3 DNA follows: TGTGCCAGTAGTATCTCCGGGGAGTCCGGGGAGCTGTTTTTT. It codes for CASSISGESGELFF.

CDR3 loop: CASSETQTSGRAVDTQYF. The CDR3 coding sequence is TGTGCCAGCAGCGAGACCCAGACTAGCGGGAGGGCAGTGGATACGCAGTATTTT. This chain uses TRBV9 with TRBJ2-3; the match to TRBD2 covers 14 bases. The CDR3 covers 18 residues. From germline, CDR1 is SGDLS and CDR2 YYNGEE. V trimming: 3 bases; J trimming: 6 bases; junction bases outside the gene matches: 12.

CDR3 protein: CASNRHGYNEQFF. For the CDR3, the DNA is TGTGCCAGCAACCGCCACGGCTACAATGAGCAGTTCTTC. The chain couples TRBV6-1 to TRBJ2-1; D gene unclear. V lost 7 bases, J lost 3 bases, and 10 bases lay in between. Germline assignment: CDR1 MNHNS and CDR2 SASEGT. The CDR3 runs to 13 residues.

CDR3 DNA: TGTGCCAGCAAGTCAGGGGGTATAGAGACCCAGTACTTC. It codes for CASKSGGIETQYF. V gene TRBV28 combines with J gene TRBJ2-5; 7 bases fit TRBD1. Germline loops: CDR1 MDHEN, CDR2 SYDVKM. Losses at the gene ends were 7 bases for V and 4 bases for J; bases not matched to a gene: 6. The CDR3 loop spans 13 amino acids.

This chain links TRBV9 with TRBJ2-3; tentative D call: TRBD1 (6 bases). The CDR3 sequence is 16 residues long. The V and J ends lost 0 bases and 0 bases respectively, with 11 bases between them. Germline V gene lookup returns CDR1 SGDLS and CDR2 YYNGEE. The DNA of the CDR3 is TGTGCCAGCAGCGTAGTTTCCGGACAGAGCACAGATACGCAGTATTTT. It is translated as CASSVVSGQSTDTQYF.

J is TRBJ2-7 and V is TRBV15; 9 nucleotides line up with TRBD1. The CDR3 has 16 amino acids. Trimming took 3 bases from V and 0 from J; bases not matched to a gene: 6. Germline V lookup: CDR1 LNHNV, CDR2 YYDKDF (reference sequence). The CDR3 DNA is TGTGCCACCAGCAGTTTTGGACAGGGGAGCTCCTACGAGCAGTACTTC. It encodes CATSSFGQGSSYEQYF.

A single count supports this clone. This sequence joins TRBV19 and TRBJ2-2, with D tentatively TRBD2 (5 bases). Germline V gene sequence: CDR1 LNHDA, CDR2 SQIVND (reference sequence). CDR3 size: 14 residues. The ends were cut back, 3 bases at V and 7 bases at J, with 12 bases in the middle. The CDR3 nucleotides read TGTGCCAGTAGTATGAGGTCCGGGGTCGGGGAGCTGTTTTTT. As protein: CASSMRSGVGELFF.

The genes are TRBV4-1 and TRBJ2-1, with 8 bases lining up with TRBD1. Germline CDR1 and CDR2: MGHRA and YSYEKL. V lost 9 bases and J lost 1; bases outside the gene matches: 20. This CDR3 spans 19 amino acids. CDR3 nucleotide sequence: TGCGCCAGTACCCTCTGGCCAGGGGGCCCGGATCGATCCTACAATGAGCAGTTCTTC. Translated, it gives CASTLWPGGPDRSYNEQFF.

The chain has TRBV4-2 and TRBJ2-3; 8 positions match TRBD2. Germline trimming cut 0 bases from V and 1 base from J; bases unmatched to any gene: 3. The germline gives CDR1 LGHNA, CDR2 YNFKEQ. The CDR3 sequence is 16 residues long. The CDR3 DNA follows: TGTGCCAGCAGCCAAGAACTAGCGGCGCGCACAGATACGCAGTATTTT. It codes for CASSQELAARTDTQYF.